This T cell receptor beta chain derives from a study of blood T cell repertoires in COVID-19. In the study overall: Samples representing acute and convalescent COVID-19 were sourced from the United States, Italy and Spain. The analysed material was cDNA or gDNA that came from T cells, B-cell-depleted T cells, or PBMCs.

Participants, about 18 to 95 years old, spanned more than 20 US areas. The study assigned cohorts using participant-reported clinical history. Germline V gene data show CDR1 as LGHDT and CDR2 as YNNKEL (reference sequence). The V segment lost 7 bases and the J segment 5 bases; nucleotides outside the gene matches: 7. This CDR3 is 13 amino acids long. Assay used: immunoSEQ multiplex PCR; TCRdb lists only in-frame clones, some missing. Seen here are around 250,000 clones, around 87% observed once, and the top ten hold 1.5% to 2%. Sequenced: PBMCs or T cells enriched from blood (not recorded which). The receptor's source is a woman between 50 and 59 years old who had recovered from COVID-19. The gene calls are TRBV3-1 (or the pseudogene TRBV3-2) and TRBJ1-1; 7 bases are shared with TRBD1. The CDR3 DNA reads TGTGCCAGCACCCGGCAGGGGGTTACTGAAGCTTTCTTT. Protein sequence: CASTRQGVTEAFF.